The rows below give T cell receptor beta chains drawn from one sample of a study of blood T cell repertoires in COVID-19. The assay was immunoSEQ multiplex PCR, and TCRdb's table has in-frame clones only and misses some. The sample has under 250,000 clones; about 80% are singletons. Sequencing input: peripheral blood. The receptors originated from a woman in her 30s who had recovered from COVID-19. Both conserved end residues are part of each CDR3. Each record gives: V gene, J gene, D gene, CDR3 length, clone size, CDR3 protein, CDR3 DNA. A D gene is named only where the DNA matches it firmly. Where a row states a size, it is once, few, many or the class of an expanded clone; other rows omit it.

V: TRBV7-7; J: TRBJ2-5; D: TRBD2; length: 15; size: NA; CDR3: CASSLASGSPETQYF; DNA: TGTGCCAGCAGCTTAGCTAGCGGGAGTCCAGAGACCCAGTACTTC
V: TRBV24-1; J: TRBJ2-1; D: NA; length: 15; size: NA; CDR3: CATSARTEGINEQFF; DNA: TGTGCCACCAGTGCTAGGACAGAGGGCATCAATGAGCAGTTCTTC
V: TRBV24-1; J: TRBJ1-2; D: NA; length: 12; size: NA; CDR3: CATSDRRDFYTF; DNA: TGTGCCACCAGTGATCGCCGGGACTTCTACACCTTC
V: TRBV4-2; J: TRBJ2-7; D: TRBD1; length: 15; size: few; CDR3: CASSHGTGGSYEQYF; DNA: TGTGCCAGCAGCCATGGGACAGGGGGCTCCTACGAGCAGTACTTC
V: TRBV27; J: TRBJ2-3; D: NA; length: 17; size: NA; CDR3: CASSLSGEGKGTDTQYF; DNA: TGTGCCAGCAGTTTATCGGGAGAGGGTAAGGGCACAGATACGCAGTATTTT
V: TRBV6-1; J: TRBJ1-2; D: TRBD1; length: 13; size: NA; CDR3: CASSSGQVYGYTF; DNA: TGTGCCAGCAGTTCGGGACAGGTCTATGGCTACACCTTC
V: TRBV3-1/TRBV3-2; J: TRBJ2-5; D: TRBD2; length: 13; size: NA; CDR3: CASAGLAQETQYF; DNA: TGTGCCAGCGCGGGACTAGCACAAGAGACCCAGTACTTC
V: TRBV4-2; J: TRBJ2-1; D: NA; length: 14; size: few; CDR3: CASSQDTALSEQFF; DNA: TGTGCCAGCAGCCAAGACACAGCCTTATCTGAGCAGTTCTTC
V: TRBV7-9; J: TRBJ1-4; D: NA; length: 17; size: NA; CDR3: CASSLVGGRMTNEKLFF; DNA: TGTGCCAGCAGCTTAGTGGGGGGGCGAATGACTAATGAAAAACTGTTTTTT
V: TRBV4-1; J: TRBJ2-2; D: NA; length: 14; size: NA; CDR3: CASSQDSGTGELFF; DNA: TGCGCCAGCAGCCAAGATTCGGGAACCGGGGAGCTGTTTTTT
V: TRBV6-4; J: TRBJ2-5; D: TRBD2; length: 16; size: NA; CDR3: CASAPGGGAGQETQYF; DNA: TGTGCCAGCGCCCCGGGGGGGGGCGCGGGCCAAGAGACCCAGTACTTC
V: TRBV10-3; J: TRBJ2-1; D: TRBD1; length: 13; size: NA; CDR3: CAINKDRDNEQFF; DNA: TGTGCCATCAACAAGGACAGGGACAATGAGCAGTTCTTC
V: TRBV4-1; J: TRBJ2-7; D: TRBD1; length: 15; size: NA; CDR3: CASSLRDRELNEQYF; DNA: TGCGCCAGCAGCCTAAGGGACAGGGAGCTCAACGAGCAGTACTTC
V: TRBV5-1; J: TRBJ1-3; D: NA; length: 16; size: NA; CDR3: CASSTRQIASGNTIYF; DNA: TGCGCCAGCAGCACGAGACAGATAGCCTCTGGAAACACCATATATTTT
V: TRBV11-1; J: TRBJ2-6; D: NA; length: 15; size: few; CDR3: CASSLGGSGANVLTF; DNA: TGTGCCAGCAGCTTAGGAGGGTCCGGGGCCAACGTCCTGACTTTC
V: TRBV18; J: TRBJ1-6; D: NA; length: 16; size: NA; CDR3: CASSPAPRGNNSPLHF; DNA: TGTGCCAGCTCACCAGCACCCCGGGGGAATAATTCACCCCTCCACTTT
V: TRBV4-1; J: TRBJ2-2; D: TRBD2; length: 15; size: NA; CDR3: CASSPGLADTGELFF; DNA: TGCGCCAGCAGCCCGGGACTAGCAGATACCGGGGAGCTGTTTTTT
V: TRBV27; J: TRBJ2-1; D: NA; length: 16; size: NA; CDR3: CASSHEPRRASTEQFF; DNA: TGTGCCAGCAGTCACGAACCCCGGCGGGCTAGCACTGAGCAGTTCTTC
V: TRBV6-5; J: TRBJ2-7; D: NA; length: 13; size: NA; CDR3: CASNVGVRIEQYF; DNA: TGTGCCAGCAATGTGGGAGTGAGAATCGAGCAGTACTTC
V: TRBV5-1; J: TRBJ1-1; D: TRBD1; length: 14; size: NA; CDR3: CASSQGAGNTEAFF; DNA: TGCGCCAGCAGCCAGGGGGCCGGAAACACTGAAGCTTTCTTT
V: TRBV5-6; J: TRBJ2-7; D: NA; length: 15; size: NA; CDR3: CASSLVQGSSYEQYF; DNA: TGTGCCAGCAGCCTTGTGCAGGGGTCCTCCTACGAGCAGTACTTC
V: TRBV12-3/TRBV12-4; J: TRBJ2-2; D: NA; length: 13; size: NA; CDR3: CASSLGAAGELFF; DNA: TGTGCCAGCAGTCTGGGGGCCGCCGGGGAGCTGTTTTTT
V: TRBV27; J: TRBJ2-3; D: NA; length: 14; size: NA; CDR3: CASSWGKSTDTQYF; DNA: TGTGCCAGCAGTTGGGGCAAAAGCACAGATACGCAGTATTTT
V: TRBV6-5; J: TRBJ2-7; D: NA; length: 16; size: NA; CDR3: CASSYSRRGASYEQYF; DNA: TGTGCCAGCAGTTACTCGCGGCGGGGAGCCTCCTACGAGCAGTACTTC
V: TRBV19; J: TRBJ2-7; D: NA; length: 16; size: many; CDR3: CASSISLGGAHSEQYF; DNA: TGTGCCAGTAGTATCTCCCTCGGCGGGGCCCACAGCGAGCAGTACTTC
V: TRBV5-1; J: TRBJ1-3; D: NA; length: 15; size: NA; CDR3: CASSAGSFSGNTIYF; DNA: TGCGCCAGCAGCGCAGGGTCCTTCTCTGGAAACACCATATATTTT
V: TRBV18; J: TRBJ2-7; D: NA; length: 15; size: NA; CDR3: CASSPVRVSSYEQYF; DNA: TGTGCCAGCTCACCGGTCCGGGTGAGCTCCTACGAGCAGTACTTC
V: TRBV3-1/TRBV3-2; J: TRBJ2-2; D: TRBD1; length: 15; size: NA; CDR3: CASSQGSQGSGELFF; DNA: TGTGCCAGCAGCCAAGGTTCACAGGGGTCCGGGGAGCTGTTTTTT
V: TRBV24-1; J: TRBJ2-7; D: TRBD1; length: 14; size: NA; CDR3: CATSGTGGSYEQYF; DNA: TGTGCCACCAGTGGGACAGGTGGATCCTACGAGCAGTACTTC
V: TRBV28; J: TRBJ2-7; D: NA; length: 15; size: few; CDR3: CASTGIRTGVHEQYF; DNA: TGTGCCAGCACCGGAATCAGGACGGGAGTACACGAGCAGTACTTC
V: TRBV5-1; J: TRBJ1-4; D: TRBD1; length: 16; size: NA; CDR3: CASRGTGGFGDEKLFF; DNA: TGCGCCAGCAGGGGGACAGGGGGCTTCGGGGATGAAAAACTGTTTTTT
V: TRBV27; J: TRBJ2-3; D: NA; length: 12; size: once; CDR3: CASSSNTDTQYF; DNA: TGTGCCAGCAGTTCCAACACAGATACGCAGTATTTT
V: TRBV4-2; J: TRBJ2-2; D: TRBD2; length: 19; size: many; CDR3: CASSPPWPSGRARSWELFF; DNA: TGTGCCAGCAGCCCTCCGTGGCCTAGCGGGAGGGCCCGGTCTTGGGAGCTGTTTTTT
V: TRBV25-1; J: TRBJ1-2; D: TRBD1; length: 15; size: many; CDR3: CASSEYTGGAQGYTF; DNA: TGTGCCAGCAGTGAATATACAGGGGGCGCGCAGGGCTACACCTTC
V: TRBV4-1; J: TRBJ2-7; D: TRBD2; length: 16; size: NA; CDR3: CASSQDLGLDLYEQYF; DNA: TGCGCCAGCAGCCAAGATTTAGGACTAGACCTCTACGAGCAGTACTTC
V: TRBV29-1; J: TRBJ2-3; D: TRBD1; length: 14; size: NA; CDR3: CSVRDRGGTDTQYF; DNA: TGCAGCGTCCGGGACAGGGGCGGCACAGATACGCAGTATTTT
V: TRBV19; J: TRBJ2-1; D: NA; length: 15; size: NA; CDR3: CASSIVQGTYNEQFF; DNA: TGTGCCAGTAGTATAGTCCAGGGAACCTACAATGAGCAGTTCTTC
V: TRBV29-1; J: TRBJ1-1; D: NA; length: 13; size: NA; CDR3: CSVQQELNTEAFF; DNA: TGCAGCGTTCAACAGGAGCTAAACACTGAAGCTTTCTTT
V: TRBV24-1; J: TRBJ2-2; D: TRBD2; length: 18; size: NA; CDR3: CATSGSFSGRADTGELFF; DNA: TGTGCCACCAGTGGGTCATTTAGCGGGAGGGCGGACACCGGGGAGCTGTTTTTT
V: TRBV11-3; J: TRBJ2-7; D: TRBD1; length: 16; size: NA; CDR3: CASSFFDRDRVNEQYF; DNA: TGTGCCAGCAGCTTTTTCGACCGGGACAGGGTAAACGAGCAGTACTTC
V: TRBV19; J: TRBJ2-2; D: NA; length: 16; size: NA; CDR3: CASSADLASSTGELFF; DNA: TGTGCCAGTAGTGCCGACCTAGCGAGTAGCACCGGGGAGCTGTTTTTT
V: TRBV5-5; J: TRBJ2-3; D: NA; length: 13; size: NA; CDR3: CASSLYRADTQYF; DNA: TGTGCCAGCAGCTTATACCGCGCAGATACGCAGTATTTT
V: TRBV29-1; J: TRBJ2-2; D: NA; length: 13; size: NA; CDR3: CSVVLGSPGELFF; DNA: TGCAGCGTTGTTCTCGGGAGCCCCGGGGAGCTGTTTTTT
V: TRBV6-5; J: TRBJ2-3; D: TRBD2; length: 16; size: NA; CDR3: CASSYFSSGRTDTQYF; DNA: TGTGCCAGCAGTTATTTTTCTAGCGGGCGGACAGATACGCAGTATTTT
V: TRBV29-1; J: TRBJ1-4; D: NA; length: 12; size: NA; CDR3: CSSTGTNEKLFF; DNA: TGCTCCTCTACAGGGACTAATGAAAAACTGTTTTTT
V: TRBV2; J: TRBJ2-2; D: TRBD2; length: 13; size: NA; CDR3: CASRVGGTGELFF; DNA: TGTGCCAGCAGGGTCGGGGGGACCGGGGAGCTGTTTTTT
V: TRBV9; J: TRBJ2-7; D: TRBD2; length: 14; size: NA; CDR3: CASSPPGLGLEQYF; DNA: TGTGCCAGCAGCCCCCCCGGACTAGGTCTCGAGCAGTACTTC
V: TRBV23-1; J: TRBJ2-5; D: TRBD1; length: 17; size: NA; CDR3: CASSFTRGTGTEETQYF; DNA: TGCGCCAGCAGTTTTACCCGGGGGACAGGGACGGAGGAGACCCAGTACTTC
V: TRBV7-9; J: TRBJ1-2; D: TRBD1; length: 12; size: NA; CDR3: CASSWDREGYTF; DNA: TGTGCCAGCAGCTGGGACAGGGAAGGCTACACCTTC
V: TRBV19; J: TRBJ2-1; D: TRBD1; length: 15; size: NA; CDR3: CASSVDRELGNEQFF; DNA: TGTGCCAGTAGTGTGGACAGGGAACTTGGGAATGAGCAGTTCTTC
V: TRBV19; J: TRBJ2-7; D: TRBD2; length: 14; size: NA; CDR3: CASSTVAGYYEQYF; DNA: TGTGCCAGTAGTACGGTAGCGGGATACTACGAGCAGTACTTC
V: TRBV30; J: TRBJ2-3; D: TRBD2; length: 17; size: NA; CDR3: CAWSVPWASGSTDTQYF; DNA: TGTGCCTGGAGTGTACCGTGGGCTAGCGGGAGCACAGATACGCAGTATTTT
V: TRBV7-9; J: TRBJ1-5; D: TRBD1; length: 15; size: NA; CDR3: CASSPQGAGNQPQHF; DNA: TGTGCCAGCAGCCCACAGGGGGCTGGCAATCAGCCCCAGCATTTT
V: TRBV7-9; J: TRBJ1-1; D: NA; length: 14; size: NA; CDR3: CASSLDLSGTEAFF; DNA: TGTGCCAGCAGCTTAGATCTGAGCGGCACTGAAGCTTTCTTT